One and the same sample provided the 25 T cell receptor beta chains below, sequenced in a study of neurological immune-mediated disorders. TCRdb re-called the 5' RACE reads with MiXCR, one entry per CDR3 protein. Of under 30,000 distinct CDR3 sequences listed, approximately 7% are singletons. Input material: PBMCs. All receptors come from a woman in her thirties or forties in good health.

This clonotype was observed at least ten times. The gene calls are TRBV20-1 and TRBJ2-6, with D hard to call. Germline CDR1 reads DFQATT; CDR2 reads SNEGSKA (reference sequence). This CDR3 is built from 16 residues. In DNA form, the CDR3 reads TGCAGGGCAACGGGTACCCCAATCTCTGGGGCCAACGTCCTGACTTTC. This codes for CRATGTPISGANVLTF.

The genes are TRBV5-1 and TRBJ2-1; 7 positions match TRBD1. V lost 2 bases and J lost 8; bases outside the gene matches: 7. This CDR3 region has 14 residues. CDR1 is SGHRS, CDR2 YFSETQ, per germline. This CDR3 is CASSLPTGYDEQFF. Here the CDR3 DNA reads TGCGCCAGCAGCTTACCGACAGGGTACGATGAGCAGTTCTTC.

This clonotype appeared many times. DNA of the CDR3: TGTGCCAGCAGCCCGACAGGGGAGAAAAACATTCAGTACTTC. This translates into CASSPTGEKNIQYF. The chain joins TRBV11-2 to TRBJ2-4, with 8 bases identical to TRBD1. The J segment lost 4 bases and the V segment lost 5 bases, leaving 4 bases of the junction unmatched. CDR1 is SGHAT and CDR2 is FQNNGV in the germline V gene. This CDR3 has 14 amino acids. Full variable domain (outside the CDR3, taken from reference TRBV11-2 and TRBJ2-4): EAGVAQSPRYKIIEKRQSVAFWCNPISGHATLYWYQQILGQGPKLLIQFQNNGVVDDSQLPKDRFSAERLKGVDSTLKIQPAKLEDSAVYLCASSPTGEKNIQYFGAGTRLSVL.

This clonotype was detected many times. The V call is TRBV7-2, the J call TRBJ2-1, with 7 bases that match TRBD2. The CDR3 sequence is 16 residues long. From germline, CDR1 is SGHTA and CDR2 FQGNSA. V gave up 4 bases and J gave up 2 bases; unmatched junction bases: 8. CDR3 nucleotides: TGTGCCAGCAGCTCTATTCCGGGACTAACCTACAATGAGCAGTTCTTC. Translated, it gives CASSSIPGLTYNEQFF.

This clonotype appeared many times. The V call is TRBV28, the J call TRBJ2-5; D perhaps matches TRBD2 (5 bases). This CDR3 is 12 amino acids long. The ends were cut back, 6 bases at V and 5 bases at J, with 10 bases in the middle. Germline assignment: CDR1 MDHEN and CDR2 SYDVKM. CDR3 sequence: CASRREYETQYF. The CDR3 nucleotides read TGTGCCAGCAGGAGGGAGTACGAGACCCAGTACTTC.

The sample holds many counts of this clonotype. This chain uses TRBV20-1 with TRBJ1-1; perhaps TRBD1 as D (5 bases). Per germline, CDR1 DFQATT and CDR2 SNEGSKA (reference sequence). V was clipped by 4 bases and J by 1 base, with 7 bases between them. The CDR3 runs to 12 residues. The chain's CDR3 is CSATGGNTEAFF. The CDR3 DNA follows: TGCAGTGCTACCGGGGGGAACACTGAAGCTTTCTTT.

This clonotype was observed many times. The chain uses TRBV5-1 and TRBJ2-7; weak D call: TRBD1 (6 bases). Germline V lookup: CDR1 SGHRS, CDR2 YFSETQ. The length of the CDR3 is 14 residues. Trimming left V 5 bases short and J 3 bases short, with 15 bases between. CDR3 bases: TGCGCCAGCAGATACAGGGAATCGGGCTACGAGCAGTACTTC. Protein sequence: CASRYRESGYEQYF.

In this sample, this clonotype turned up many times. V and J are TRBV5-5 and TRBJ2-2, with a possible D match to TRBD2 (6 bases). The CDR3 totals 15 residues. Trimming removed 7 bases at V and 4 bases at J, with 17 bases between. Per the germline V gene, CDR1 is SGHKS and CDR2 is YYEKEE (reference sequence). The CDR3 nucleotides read TGTGCCAGCGAACGGGAGCTGCTGAGCACCGGGGAGCTGTTTTTT. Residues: CASERELLSTGELFF.

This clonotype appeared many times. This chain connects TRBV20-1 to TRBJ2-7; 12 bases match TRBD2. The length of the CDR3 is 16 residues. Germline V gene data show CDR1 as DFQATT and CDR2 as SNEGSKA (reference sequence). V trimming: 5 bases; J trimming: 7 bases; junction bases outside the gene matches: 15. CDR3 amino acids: CSARMLAGGPSGEQYF. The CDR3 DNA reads TGCAGTGCTCGAATGCTAGCGGGAGGGCCCTCGGGGGAGCAGTACTTC.

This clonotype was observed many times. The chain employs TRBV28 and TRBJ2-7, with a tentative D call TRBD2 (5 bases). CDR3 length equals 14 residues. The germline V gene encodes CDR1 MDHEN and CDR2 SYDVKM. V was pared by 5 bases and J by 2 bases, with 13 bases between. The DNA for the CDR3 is TGTGCCAGCAGTCTGGGAGTCCTTCCCTACGAGCAGTACTTC. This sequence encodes CASSLGVLPYEQYF.

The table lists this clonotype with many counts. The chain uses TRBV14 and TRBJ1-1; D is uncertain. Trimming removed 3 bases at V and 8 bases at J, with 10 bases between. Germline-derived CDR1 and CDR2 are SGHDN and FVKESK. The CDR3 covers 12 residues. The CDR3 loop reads CASSHVSREAFF. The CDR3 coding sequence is TGTGCCAGCAGCCACGTGTCACGGGAAGCTTTCTTT.

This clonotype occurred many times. This chain's CDR3 is CASSLETGVNSPLHF. The CDR3 DNA follows: TGCGCCAGCAGCCTGGAAACAGGGGTAAATTCACCCCTCCACTTT. V and J are TRBV4-1 and TRBJ1-6, with 7 bases matching TRBD1. The ends lost 4 bases at V and 7 bases at J; junction bases unmatched: 7. This CDR3 is built from 15 residues. Germline loops: CDR1 MGHRA, CDR2 YSYEKL.

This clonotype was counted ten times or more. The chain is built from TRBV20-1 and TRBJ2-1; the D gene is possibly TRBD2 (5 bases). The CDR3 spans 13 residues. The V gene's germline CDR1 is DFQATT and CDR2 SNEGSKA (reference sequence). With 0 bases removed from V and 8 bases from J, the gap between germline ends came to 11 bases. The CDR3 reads CSARDFSRDEQFF. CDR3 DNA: TGCAGTGCTAGAGATTTCTCGAGGGATGAGCAGTTCTTC.

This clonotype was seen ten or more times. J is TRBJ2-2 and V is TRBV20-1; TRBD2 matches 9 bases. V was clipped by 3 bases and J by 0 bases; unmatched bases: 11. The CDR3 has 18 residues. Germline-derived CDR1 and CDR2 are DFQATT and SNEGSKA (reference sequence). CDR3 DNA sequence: TGCAGTGCTAGTGGCAGGATAGCGGGAGAGTCGAACACCGGGGAGCTGTTTTTT. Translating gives CSASGRIAGESNTGELFF.

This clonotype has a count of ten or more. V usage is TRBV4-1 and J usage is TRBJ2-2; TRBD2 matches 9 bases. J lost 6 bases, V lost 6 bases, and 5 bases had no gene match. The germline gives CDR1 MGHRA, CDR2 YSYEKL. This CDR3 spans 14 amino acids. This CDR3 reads CASRRGGRAGELFF. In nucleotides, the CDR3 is TGCGCCAGCAGGCGGGGCGGGAGGGCCGGGGAGCTGTTTTTT.

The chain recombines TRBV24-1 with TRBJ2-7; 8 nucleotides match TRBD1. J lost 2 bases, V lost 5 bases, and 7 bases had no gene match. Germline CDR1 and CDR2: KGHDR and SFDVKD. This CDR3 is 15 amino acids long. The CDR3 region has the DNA TGTGCCACCAGTGGCCAGGGGGCGTCGACCTACGAGCAGTACTTC. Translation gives CATSGQGASTYEQYF.

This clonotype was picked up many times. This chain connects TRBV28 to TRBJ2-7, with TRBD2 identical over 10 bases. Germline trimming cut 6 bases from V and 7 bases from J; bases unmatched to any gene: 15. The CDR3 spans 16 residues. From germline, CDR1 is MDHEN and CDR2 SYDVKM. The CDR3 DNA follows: TGTGCCAGCAGCTCCCCTGTACTAGCGGGATCTACGGAGCAGTACTTC. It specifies CASSSPVLAGSTEQYF.

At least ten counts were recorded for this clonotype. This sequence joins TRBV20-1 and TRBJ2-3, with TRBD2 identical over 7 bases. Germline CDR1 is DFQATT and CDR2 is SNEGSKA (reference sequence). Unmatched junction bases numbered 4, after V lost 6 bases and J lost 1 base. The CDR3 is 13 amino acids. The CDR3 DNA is TGCAGTGCATCCACTAGCGGCACAGATACGCAGTATTTT. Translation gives CSASTSGTDTQYF.

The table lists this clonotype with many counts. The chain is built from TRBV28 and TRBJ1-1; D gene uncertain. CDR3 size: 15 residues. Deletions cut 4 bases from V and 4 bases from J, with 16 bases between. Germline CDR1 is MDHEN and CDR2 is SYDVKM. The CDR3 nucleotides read TGTGCCAGCAGTTACCCGGGAGCGGCGTCCACTGAAGCTTTCTTT. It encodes CASSYPGAASTEAFF.

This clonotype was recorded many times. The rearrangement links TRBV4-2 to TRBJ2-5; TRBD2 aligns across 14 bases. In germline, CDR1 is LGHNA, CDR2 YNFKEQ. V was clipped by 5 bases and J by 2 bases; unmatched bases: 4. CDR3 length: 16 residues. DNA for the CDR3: TGTGCCAGCAGCTCCCGGACTAGCGGGAGGCAAGAGACCCAGTACTTC. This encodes CASSSRTSGRQETQYF.

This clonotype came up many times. CDR3 in DNA: TGCGCCAGCAGCTTGGAACAGGGGTATAATTCACCCCTCCACTTT. Translation gives CASSLEQGYNSPLHF. The chain combines TRBV5-1 with TRBJ1-6; 7 bases align to TRBD1. The CDR3 has 15 residues. Germline trimming cut 0 bases from V and 4 bases from J; bases unmatched to any gene: 1. Germline assignment: CDR1 SGHRS and CDR2 YFSETQ.

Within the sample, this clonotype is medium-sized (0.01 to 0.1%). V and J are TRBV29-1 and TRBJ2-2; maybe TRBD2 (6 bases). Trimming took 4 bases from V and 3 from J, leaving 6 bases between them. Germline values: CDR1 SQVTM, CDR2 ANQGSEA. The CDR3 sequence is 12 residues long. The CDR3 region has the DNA TGCAGCGTTGCGGGGGACACCGGGGAGCTGTTTTTT. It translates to CSVAGDTGELFF.

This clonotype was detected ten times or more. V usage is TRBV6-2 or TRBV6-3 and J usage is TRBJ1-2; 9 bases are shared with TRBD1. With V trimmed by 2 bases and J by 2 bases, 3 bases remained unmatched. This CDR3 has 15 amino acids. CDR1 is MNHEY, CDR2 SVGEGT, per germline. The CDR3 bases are TGTGCCAGCAGTTACCGGACAGGGGAAAACTATGGCTACACCTTC. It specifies CASSYRTGENYGYTF.

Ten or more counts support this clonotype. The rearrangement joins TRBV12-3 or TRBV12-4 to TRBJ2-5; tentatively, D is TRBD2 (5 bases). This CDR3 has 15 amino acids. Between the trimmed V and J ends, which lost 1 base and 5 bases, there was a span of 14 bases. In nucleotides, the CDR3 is TGTGCCAGCAGTTTAGACGGACTTACCAGTGAGACCCAGTACTTC. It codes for CASSLDGLTSETQYF.

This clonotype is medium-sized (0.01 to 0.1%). The CDR3 region is CSARDWLGDNSPLHF. The CDR3 DNA is TGCAGTGCTAGAGATTGGTTAGGGGATAATTCACCCCTCCACTTT. This chain links TRBV20-1 with TRBJ1-6, with TRBD1 as a possible D gene (5 bases). The CDR3 runs to 15 residues. V dropped 0 bases and J dropped 5 bases, with 11 bases sitting between them. CDR1 is DFQATT, CDR2 SNEGSKA, per germline (reference sequence).